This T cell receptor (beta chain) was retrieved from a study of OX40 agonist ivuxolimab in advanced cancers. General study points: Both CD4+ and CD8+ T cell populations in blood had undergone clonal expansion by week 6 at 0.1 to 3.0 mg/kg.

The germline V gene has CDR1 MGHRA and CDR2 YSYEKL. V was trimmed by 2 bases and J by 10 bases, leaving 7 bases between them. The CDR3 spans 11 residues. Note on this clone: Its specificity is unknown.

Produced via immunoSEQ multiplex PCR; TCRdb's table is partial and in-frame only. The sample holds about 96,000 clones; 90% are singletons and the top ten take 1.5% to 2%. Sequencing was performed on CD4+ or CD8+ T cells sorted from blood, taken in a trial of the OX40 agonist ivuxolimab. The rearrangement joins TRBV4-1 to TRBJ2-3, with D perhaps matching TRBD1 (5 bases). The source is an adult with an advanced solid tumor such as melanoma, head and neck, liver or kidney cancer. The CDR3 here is CASSQQGPQYF. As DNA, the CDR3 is TGCGCCAGCAGCCAACAGGGTCCGCAGTATTTT.